This TCR beta chain was captured by sequencing in a study of blood T cell repertoires in COVID-19 (dated by TCRdb to between 2020 and 2021). Notes on the research overall: Samples from collaborators originated in the United States, Italy and Spain and spanned both the acute and convalescent phases of COVID-19. The dataset comprised deeply sampled blood TCRbeta repertoires from subjects exposed to, actively infected with, or recovered from COVID-19. The prospective study material was composed of cDNA or gDNA derived from T cells, B-cell-depleted T cells, or PBMCs. A de-identified subject ID, COVID-19 status, age in years and sex were almost always included in the sample metadata. The samples were drawn from the first 160 participants of the ongoing ImmuneRACE study and from some 1,300 subjects provided by 6 global collaborators. Where available, HLA class I and class II types were taken from metadata supplied by the sample provider and were not determined by assay-based typing. The repertoires were released in a freely available public database intended as a resource for research on the immune response to SARS-CoV-2. Beyond this particular receptor, the publication reports: The quantity of clinical and demographic metadata differed by source and by participant and was supplied without curation.

Whole blood was collected in K2EDTA tubes by collaborating institutions according to the institutions' own protocols. Collaborator samples were shipped for TCRbeta analysis as frozen whole blood, isolated PBMCs, or DNA extracted from either sample type. Only one count was recorded for this clone. Its binding antigen is unknown. No much larger clonotype is one base removed from it; base qualities were not supplied. The immunoSEQ Assay, a bias-controlled multiplex PCR, was used to amplify TCRbeta CDR3 regions from genomic DNA. On the authors' methods: The number of nucleated cells in each sample was estimated by amplification of reference gene primers within the assay. Sequence reads were collapsed and filtered to measure the absolute abundance of every unique TCRbeta CDR3 rearrangement. For each sample, productive Simpson clonality was calculated as the square root of Simpson's diversity index over productive rearrangements. The source is immuneACCESS, and TCRdb retained only in-frame sequences with V and J called. Part of the clones is not carried over; for the studies checked, unresolved V genes explain less than half of this, and the remainder is unexplained. That table is the source of V, J and clone size, and D and trimming were worked out from the DNA. The sample contains nearly 110,000 clones, roughly 83% of them found a single time. More than 4% of the sample lies in the top ten.

The sequenced sample was peripheral blood. The TCR sequence derives from a human donor in a cohort sampled during active COVID-19.

The CDR3 amino acid sequence is: CASSRPARGEAFF. The bases are TGTGCCAGCAGTCGTCCGGCGCGGGGTGAAGCTTTCTTT. The chain is made from TRBV6-2 or TRBV6-3 and TRBJ1-1; a confident D gene designation cannot be given. V sheds 5 bases and J sheds 7 bases, leaving 14 bases between their ends. Its CDR3 holds 13 amino acids, cysteine through phenylalanine. Just CDR3 DNA is preserved here, 39 bases in frame from base 1. CDR1 MNHEY and CDR2 SVGEGT are derived from the germline V gene.